The 9 T cell receptor beta chains reported below all come from one sample, sequenced in a study of CD8+CD57+ T cells in acquired aplastic anemia. Using genomic DNA as the template, TCR beta VDJ and CDR3 profiling was carried out. TCRdb fed the reads into MiXCR, producing one record per CDR3 protein. The profile covers 200,000 to 250,000 distinct CDR3 sequences, with about 37% appearing a single time and 1.1% taken by the ten largest. The sequenced sample was sorted CD4+, CD8+, or CD8+CD57+ T cells (not recorded which) from PBMCs. The receptors derive from a human donor in good health, serving as a control.

This clonotype has at least ten counts. The genes are TRBV7-8 and TRBJ2-3, with D possibly being TRBD1 (5 bases). Trimming shortened V by 5 bases and J by 0 bases, and 12 bases separated the two germline ends. The CDR3 has 15 amino acids. Germline V CDR1 and CDR2: SGHVS, FQNEAQ. As DNA, the CDR3 is TGTGCCAGCAGCCGCACGGACACTAGCACAGATACGCAGTATTTT. As protein: CASSRTDTSTDTQYF.

In its sample, this clonotype was seen many times. The rearrangement links TRBV20-1 to TRBJ1-4; tentative D call: TRBD1 (5 bases). The CDR3 length is 14 residues. CDR1 is DFQATT, CDR2 SNEGSKA, per germline (reference sequence). V was trimmed by 5 bases and J by 0 bases, leaving 10 bases between them. This chain's CDR3 is CSAVRAPTNEKLFF. In DNA form, the CDR3 reads TGCAGTGCTGTCAGGGCCCCAACTAATGAAAAACTGTTTTTT.

The sample holds a few counts of this clonotype. The chain combines TRBV7-8 with TRBJ2-2; 7 bases are a match to TRBD1. Germline CDR1 SGHVS, CDR2 FQNEAQ. The V segment lost 3 bases and the J segment 7 bases; nucleotides outside the gene matches: 8. The CDR3 has 15 residues. The CDR3 reads CASSFDRAGVGELFF. In DNA form, the CDR3 reads TGTGCCAGCAGCTTCGACAGGGCCGGGGTCGGGGAGCTGTTTTTT.

This clonotype was seen a handful of times. The chain carries TRBV4-1 and TRBJ1-5; D not certain. Trimming stripped 5 bases from V and 1 base from J, with 12 bases between. CDR3 length: 15 amino acids. Looked up from germline, CDR1 is MGHRA and CDR2 is YSYEKL. The CDR3 DNA is TGCGCCAGCAGCGCAGTTTGGGAGAGCAATCAGCCCCAGCATTTT. The encoded protein is CASSAVWESNQPQHF.

This clonotype was counted at least ten times. This rearrangement joins TRBV29-1 to TRBJ2-2; the match to TRBD1 covers 8 bases. CDR1 SQVTM and CDR2 ANQGSEA come from the germline V gene. V gave up 6 bases and J gave up 0 bases; unmatched junction bases: 6. The CDR3 has 15 amino acids. The CDR3 here is CSVMTGDPNTGELFF. Here the CDR3 DNA reads TGCAGCGTGATGACAGGGGACCCGAACACCGGGGAGCTGTTTTTT.

This clonotype came up a few times. This sequence joins TRBV2 and TRBJ1-1, with 8 bases fitting TRBD1. This CDR3 has 13 residues. After removal of 6 bases from V and 9 bases from J, the junction contained 9 bases not matched to a gene. Germline V CDR1 and CDR2: SNHLY, FYNNEI. The DNA for the CDR3 is TGTGCCAGCAGCGTCGGACAGGGATTAAAAGCTTTCTTT. The encoded protein is CASSVGQGLKAFF.

The genes are TRBV5-8 and TRBJ1-4, with 9 bases that match TRBD1. CDR3 length: 15 residues. The junction had 9 bases not matched to a gene; V was cut back by 4 bases and J by 8 bases. CDR1 is SGHTS, CDR2 YDEGEE, per germline. CDR3 loop: CASSPADRGGEKLFF. As DNA, the CDR3 is TGTGCCAGCAGCCCAGCGGACAGGGGTGGAGAAAAACTGTTTTTT.

This clonotype was detected ten times or more. The V call is TRBV4-1, the J call TRBJ1-2; unclear D gene. Deletions cut 4 bases from V and 0 bases from J, with 12 bases between. The CDR3 loop spans 15 amino acids. Germline V gene lookup returns CDR1 MGHRA and CDR2 YSYEKL. The CDR3 region has the DNA TGCGCCAGCAGCCGCCCGACGGATGCTAACTATGGCTACACCTTC. Translated, it gives CASSRPTDANYGYTF.

Comment on this clonotype: This is likely a read error, given that the CDR3 carries no conserved phenylalanine or tryptophan at its end. Because the CDR3's place on the DNA is in doubt, the DNA is left out and the CDR3 is given as listed by TCRdb. J is TRBJ2-5 and V is TRBV2. Including both end residues, the CDR3 is 9 amino acids long. Germline assignment: CDR1 SNHLY and CDR2 FYNNEI. CDR3: CASRLSRIR.